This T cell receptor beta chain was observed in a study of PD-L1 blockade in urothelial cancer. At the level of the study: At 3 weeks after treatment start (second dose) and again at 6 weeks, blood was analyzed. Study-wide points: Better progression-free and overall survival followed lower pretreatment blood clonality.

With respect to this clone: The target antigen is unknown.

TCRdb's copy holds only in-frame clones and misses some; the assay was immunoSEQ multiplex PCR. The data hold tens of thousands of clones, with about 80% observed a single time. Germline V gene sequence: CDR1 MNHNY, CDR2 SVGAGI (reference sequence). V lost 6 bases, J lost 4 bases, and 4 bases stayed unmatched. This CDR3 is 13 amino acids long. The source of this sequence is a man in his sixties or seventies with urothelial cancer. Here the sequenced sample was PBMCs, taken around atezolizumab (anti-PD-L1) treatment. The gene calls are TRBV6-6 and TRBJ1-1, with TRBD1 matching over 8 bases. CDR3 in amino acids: CASRKTGGTEAFF. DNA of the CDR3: TGTGCCAGCAGGAAAACAGGGGGCACTGAAGCTTTCTTT.